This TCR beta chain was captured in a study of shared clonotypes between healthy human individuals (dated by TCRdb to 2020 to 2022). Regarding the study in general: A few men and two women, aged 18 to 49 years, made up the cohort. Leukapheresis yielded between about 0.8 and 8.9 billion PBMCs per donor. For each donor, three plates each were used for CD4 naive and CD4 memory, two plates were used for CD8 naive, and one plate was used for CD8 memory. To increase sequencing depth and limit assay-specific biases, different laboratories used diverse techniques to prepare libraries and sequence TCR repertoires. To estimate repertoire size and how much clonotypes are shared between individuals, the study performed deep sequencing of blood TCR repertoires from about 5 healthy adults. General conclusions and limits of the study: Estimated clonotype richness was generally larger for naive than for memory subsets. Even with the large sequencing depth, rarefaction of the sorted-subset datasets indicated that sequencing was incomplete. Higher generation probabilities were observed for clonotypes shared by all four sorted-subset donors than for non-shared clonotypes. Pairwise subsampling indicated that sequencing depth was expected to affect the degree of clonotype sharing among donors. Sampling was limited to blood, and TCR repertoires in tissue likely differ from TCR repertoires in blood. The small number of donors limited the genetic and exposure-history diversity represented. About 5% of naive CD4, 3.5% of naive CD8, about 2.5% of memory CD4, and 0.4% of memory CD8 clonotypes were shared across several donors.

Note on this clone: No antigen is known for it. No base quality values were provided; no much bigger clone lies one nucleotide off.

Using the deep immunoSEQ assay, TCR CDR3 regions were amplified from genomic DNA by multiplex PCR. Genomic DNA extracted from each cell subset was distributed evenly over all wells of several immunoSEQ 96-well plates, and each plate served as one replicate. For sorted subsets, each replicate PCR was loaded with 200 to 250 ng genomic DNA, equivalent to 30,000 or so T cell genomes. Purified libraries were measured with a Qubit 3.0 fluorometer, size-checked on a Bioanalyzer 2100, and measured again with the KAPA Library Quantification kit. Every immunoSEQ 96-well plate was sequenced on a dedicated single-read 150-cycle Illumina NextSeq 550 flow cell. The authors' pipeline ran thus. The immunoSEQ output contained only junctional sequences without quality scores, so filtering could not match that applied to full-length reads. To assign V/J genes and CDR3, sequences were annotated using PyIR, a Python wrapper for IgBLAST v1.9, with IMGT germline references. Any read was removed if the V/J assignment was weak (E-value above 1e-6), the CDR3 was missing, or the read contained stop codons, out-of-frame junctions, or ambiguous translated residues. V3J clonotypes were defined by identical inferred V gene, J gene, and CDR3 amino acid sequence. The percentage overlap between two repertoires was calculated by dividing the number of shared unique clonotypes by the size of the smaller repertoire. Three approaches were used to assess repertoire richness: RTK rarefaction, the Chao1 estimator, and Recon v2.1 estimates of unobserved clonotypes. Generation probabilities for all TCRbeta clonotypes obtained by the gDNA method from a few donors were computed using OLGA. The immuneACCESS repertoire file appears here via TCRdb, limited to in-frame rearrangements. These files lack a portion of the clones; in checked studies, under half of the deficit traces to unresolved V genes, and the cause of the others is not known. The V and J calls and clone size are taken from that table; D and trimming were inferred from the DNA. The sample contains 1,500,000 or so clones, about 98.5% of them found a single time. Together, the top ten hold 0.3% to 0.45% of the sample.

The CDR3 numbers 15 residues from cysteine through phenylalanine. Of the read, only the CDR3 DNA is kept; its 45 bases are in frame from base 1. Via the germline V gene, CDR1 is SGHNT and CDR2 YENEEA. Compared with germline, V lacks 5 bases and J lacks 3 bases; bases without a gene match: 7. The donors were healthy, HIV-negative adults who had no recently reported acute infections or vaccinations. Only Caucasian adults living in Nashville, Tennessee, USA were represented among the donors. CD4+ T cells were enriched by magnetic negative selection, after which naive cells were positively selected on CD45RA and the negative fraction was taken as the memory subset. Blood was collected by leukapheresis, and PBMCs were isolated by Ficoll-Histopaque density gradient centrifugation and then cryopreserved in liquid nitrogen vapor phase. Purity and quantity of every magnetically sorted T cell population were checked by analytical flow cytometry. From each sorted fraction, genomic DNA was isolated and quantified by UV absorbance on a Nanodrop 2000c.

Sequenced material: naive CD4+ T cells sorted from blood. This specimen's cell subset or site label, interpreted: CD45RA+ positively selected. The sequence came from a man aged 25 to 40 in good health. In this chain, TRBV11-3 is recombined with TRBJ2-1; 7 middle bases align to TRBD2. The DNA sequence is TGTGCCAGCAGCGCGGGGGATCGTGGCTACAATGAGCAGTTCTTC. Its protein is CASSAGDRGYNEQFF.